Below, 9 T cell receptor beta chains from the same sample are listed, as sequenced in a study of blood T cell repertoires in COVID-19. The method was immunoSEQ multiplex PCR; TCRdb's version includes in-frame clones alone and lacks a portion of them. The data show about 24,000 clones, under 85% seen once. The specimen sequenced was peripheral blood. Source of these receptors: a man between 45 and 60 years old with COVID-19, enrolled during active disease.

This clone is a singleton in its sample. This sequence joins TRBV5-6 and TRBJ2-5, with 9 bases identical to TRBD2. CDR1 is SGHDT and CDR2 is YYEEEE in the germline V gene. V lost 1 base, J lost 5 bases, and 6 bases stayed unmatched. The CDR3 is 15 residues long. CDR3 nucleotide sequence: TGTGCCAGCAGCTTGAGGCTAGCGGGGATGGAGACCCAGTACTTC. Encoded protein: CASSLRLAGMETQYF. Combining the CDR3 with reference TRBV5-6 and TRBJ2-5 gives the whole variable domain DAGVTQSPTHLIKTRGQQVTLRCSPKSGHDTVSWYQQALGQGPQFIFQYYEEEERQRGNFPDRFSGHQFPNYSSELNVNALLLGDSALYLCASSLRLAGMETQYFGPGTRLLVL.

This sequence joins TRBV5-1 and TRBJ1-4; D unresolved. Trimming cost V 4 bases and J 0 bases, with 10 bases left between them. CDR1 and CDR2 (germline): SGHRS, YFSETQ. This CDR3 has 15 amino acids. The CDR3 sequence is CASSTTGATNEKLFF. The CDR3 DNA sequence: TGCGCCAGCAGCACCACTGGAGCAACTAATGAAAAACTGTTTTTT.

The chain combines TRBV12-3 or TRBV12-4 with TRBJ2-5; D is unclear. The V end lost 6 bases, the J end lost 0 bases, and 5 bases lay between the germline ends. This CDR3 is 12 amino acids long. The CDR3 bases are TGTGCCAGCAGCCGGGACCAAGAGACCCAGTACTTC. Its translation: CASSRDQETQYF.

This chain uses TRBV7-3 with TRBJ2-5; maybe TRBD2 (6 bases). V was trimmed by 5 bases and J by 1 base, leaving 8 bases between them. Looked up from germline, CDR1 is SGHTA and CDR2 is FQGTGA. This CDR3 is built from 13 residues. The CDR3 here is CASSPGGQETQYF. The CDR3 DNA follows: TGTGCCAGCAGCCCCGGGGGCCAAGAGACCCAGTACTTC.

This clone was counted only a few times. V usage is TRBV10-3 and J usage is TRBJ2-3, with 8 bases identical to TRBD2. Losses at the gene ends were 3 bases for V and 5 bases for J; bases not matched to a gene: 13. The CDR3 spans 17 residues. Germline CDR1 and CDR2: ENHRY and SYGVKD. The CDR3 DNA is TGTGCCATCAGTGATACAGGGACGGGGGGGCCTGGAGATACGCAGTATTTT. As protein: CAISDTGTGGPGDTQYF.

The chain combines TRBV10-3 with TRBJ1-6; D perhaps matches TRBD1 (5 bases). Germline values: CDR1 ENHRY, CDR2 SYGVKD. V gave up 4 bases and J gave up 7 bases, with 11 bases separating them. This CDR3 region has 14 residues. CDR3 protein: CAISAQGLNSPLHF. The DNA of the CDR3 is TGTGCCATCAGTGCTCAGGGACTGAATTCACCCCTCCACTTT.

This clone occurred a few times. CDR3 sequence: CASSLNGAGDYNEQFF. The CDR3, as DNA: TGTGCCAGCAGCTTAAACGGGGCGGGGGACTACAATGAGCAGTTCTTC. The rearrangement links TRBV7-2 to TRBJ2-1, with 7 positions matching TRBD2. Germline CDR1 reads SGHTA; CDR2 reads FQGNSA. The CDR3 length is 16 residues. With V trimmed by 2 bases and J by 3 bases, 7 bases remained unmatched.

The chain employs TRBV24-1 and TRBJ2-7; TRBD2 agrees at 14 bases. V shed 4 bases, J shed 7 bases, and the junction held 5 bases outside the gene matches. The germline V gene encodes CDR1 KGHDR and CDR2 SFDVKD. This CDR3 is built from 15 residues. In DNA, the CDR3 is TGTGCCACCAGTGAAGGGACTAGCGGGAGTCGTGAGCAGTACTTC. Protein: CATSEGTSGSREQYF.

The chain employs TRBV7-2 and TRBJ2-5, with 10 positions matching TRBD1. The germline gives CDR1 SGHTA, CDR2 FQGNSA. The CDR3 spans 14 residues. V was clipped by 4 bases and J by 7 bases; unmatched bases: 6. CDR3 nucleotide sequence: TGTGCCAGCAGCTCGAGACAGGGGGCTGGGACCCAGTACTTC. It is translated as CASSSRQGAGTQYF.